This T cell receptor beta chain was observed in a study of shared clonotypes between healthy human individuals. V gave up 0 bases and J gave up 12 bases; unmatched junction bases: 0. This CDR3 contains 13 residues. Germline values: CDR1 MNHEY, CDR2 SVGAGI. Libraries were prepared by immunoSEQ multiplex PCR; TCRdb keeps only in-frame clonotypes and omits some of them. The profile shows roughly 2.6 million clones, approximately 90% of them singletons. The chain joins TRBV6-5 to TRBJ2-4, with 12 nucleotides matching TRBD2. Sequencing was carried out using naive CD4+ T cells sorted from blood. Subset indicated: CD45RA+ positively selected. This TCR came from a young man in good health. The CDR3 region is CASSYSTSGSQYF. CDR3 nucleotides: TGTGCCAGCAGTTACTCGACTAGCGGGAGTCAGTACTTC.